This T cell receptor (beta chain) was identified during a study of T cell repertoires in cytomegalovirus infection. About the research overall: Indications of both CMV infection and matching HLA type were provided by public TCR beta signatures. Findings of the study overall: HLA-C-restricted CMV clonotypes gave the most frequent clonotype in two of eight donors.

TCRdb re-called the reads with MiXCR, one entry per CDR3 protein. The sample has hundreds of thousands of distinct CDR3 sequences, under 40% seen once. CDR1 and CDR2 from the germline V gene are LGHNT and FRNRAP. The CDR3 is 16 amino acids. The V and J ends lost 6 bases and 3 bases, in that order; junction bases with no gene match: 9. This clonotype was detected only a few times. Its target is not known. The chain carries TRBV12-5 and TRBJ2-2; 8 bases fit TRBD1. The clonotype originates from a human donor in good health (CMV status not recorded). Some clones in this sample may be carry-over from other donors' samples. The sample in question was cultured CD8+ T cells from PBMCs, obtained from culture after CMV antigen stimulation. This CDR3 reads CASGPRDRQYTGELFF. CDR3 bases: TGTGCTAGTGGACCGCGGGACAGGCAGTACACCGGGGAGCTGTTTTTT.